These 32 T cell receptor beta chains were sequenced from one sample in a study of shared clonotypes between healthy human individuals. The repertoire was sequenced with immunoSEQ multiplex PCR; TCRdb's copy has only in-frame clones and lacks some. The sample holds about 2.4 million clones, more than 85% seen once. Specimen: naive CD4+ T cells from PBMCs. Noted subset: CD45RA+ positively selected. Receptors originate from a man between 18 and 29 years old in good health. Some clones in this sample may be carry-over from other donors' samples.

The CDR3 coding sequence is TGTGCCAGTAGTATAGCTGCAAATCAGCCCCAGCATTTT. This encodes CASSIAANQPQHF. J is TRBJ1-5 and V is TRBV19; D unclear. The V and J ends lost 1 base and 4 bases respectively, with 5 bases between them. The CDR3 consists of 13 residues. Germline V CDR1 and CDR2: LNHDA, SQIVND (reference sequence).

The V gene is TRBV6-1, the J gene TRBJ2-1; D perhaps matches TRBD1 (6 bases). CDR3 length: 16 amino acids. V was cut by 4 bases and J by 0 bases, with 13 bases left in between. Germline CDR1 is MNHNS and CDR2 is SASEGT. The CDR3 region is CASSGKQGNSYNEQFF. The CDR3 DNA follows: TGTGCCAGCAGTGGAAAACAGGGAAACTCCTACAATGAGCAGTTCTTC.

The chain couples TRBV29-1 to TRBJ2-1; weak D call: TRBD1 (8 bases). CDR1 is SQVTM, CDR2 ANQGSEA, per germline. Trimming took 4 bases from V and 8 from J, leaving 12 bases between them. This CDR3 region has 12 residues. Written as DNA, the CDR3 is TGCAGCGTTGTTACAGGGGGGGATGAGCAGTTCTTC. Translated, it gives CSVVTGGDEQFF.

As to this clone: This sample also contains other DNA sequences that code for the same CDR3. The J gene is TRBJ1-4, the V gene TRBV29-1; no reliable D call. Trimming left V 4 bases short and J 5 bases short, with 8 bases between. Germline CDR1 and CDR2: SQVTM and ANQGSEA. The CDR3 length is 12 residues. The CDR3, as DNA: TGCAGCGTTGGGCGAGCAAATGAAAAACTGTTTTTT. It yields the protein CSVGRANEKLFF.

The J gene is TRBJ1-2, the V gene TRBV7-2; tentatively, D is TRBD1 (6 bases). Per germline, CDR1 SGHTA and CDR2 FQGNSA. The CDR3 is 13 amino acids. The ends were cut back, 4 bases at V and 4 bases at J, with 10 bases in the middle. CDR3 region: CASSYRDTYGYTF. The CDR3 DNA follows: TGTGCCAGCAGCTATAGGGACACCTATGGCTACACCTTC.

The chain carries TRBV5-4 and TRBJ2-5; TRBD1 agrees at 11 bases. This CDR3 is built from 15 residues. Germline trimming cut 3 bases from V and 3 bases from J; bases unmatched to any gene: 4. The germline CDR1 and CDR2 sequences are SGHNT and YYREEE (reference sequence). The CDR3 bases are TGTGCCAGCAGCTGGGGACAGGGGGGTAAAGAGACCCAGTACTTC. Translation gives CASSWGQGGKETQYF.

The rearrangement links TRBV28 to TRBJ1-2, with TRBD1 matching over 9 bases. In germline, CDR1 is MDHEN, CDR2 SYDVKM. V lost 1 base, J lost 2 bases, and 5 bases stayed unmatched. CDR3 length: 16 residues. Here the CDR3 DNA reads TGTGCCAGCAGTTTATACCCGGGACAGGGAAACTATGGCTACACCTTC. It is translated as CASSLYPGQGNYGYTF.

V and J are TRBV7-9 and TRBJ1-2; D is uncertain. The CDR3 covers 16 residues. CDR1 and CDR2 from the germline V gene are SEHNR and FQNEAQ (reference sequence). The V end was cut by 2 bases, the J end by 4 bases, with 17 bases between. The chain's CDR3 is CASSLWNANTAYGYTF. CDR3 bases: TGTGCCAGCAGCTTATGGAACGCCAACACAGCCTATGGCTACACCTTC.

The CDR3 protein is CASNYRRSTNEKLFF. Written as DNA, the CDR3 is TGTGCCAGTAATTATAGGAGGTCGACGAATGAAAAACTGTTTTTT. V and J are TRBV19 and TRBJ1-4; D is undetermined. The CDR3 runs to 15 residues. Trimming cost V 7 bases and J 5 bases, with 17 bases left between them. CDR1 is LNHDA and CDR2 is SQIVND in the germline V gene (reference sequence).

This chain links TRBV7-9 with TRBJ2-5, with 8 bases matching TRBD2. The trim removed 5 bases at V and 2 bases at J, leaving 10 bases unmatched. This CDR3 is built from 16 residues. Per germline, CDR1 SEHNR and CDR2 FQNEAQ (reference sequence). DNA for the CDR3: TGTGCCAGCAGCCCCCGCGCTAGCGGGCAGCAAGAGACCCAGTACTTC. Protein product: CASSPRASGQQETQYF.

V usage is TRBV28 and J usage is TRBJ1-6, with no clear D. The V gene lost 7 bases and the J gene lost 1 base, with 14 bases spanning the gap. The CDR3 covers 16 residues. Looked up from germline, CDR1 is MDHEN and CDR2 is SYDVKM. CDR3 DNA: TGTGCCAGCACCCCTCCTGGTGGGTCCTATAATTCACCCCTCCACTTT. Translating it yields CASTPPGGSYNSPLHF.

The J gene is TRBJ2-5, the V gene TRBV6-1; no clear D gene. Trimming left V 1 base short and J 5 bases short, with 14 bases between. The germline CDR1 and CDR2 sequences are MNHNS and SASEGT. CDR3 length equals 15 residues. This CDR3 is CASSEGVYLQETQYF. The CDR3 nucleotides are TGTGCCAGCAGTGAAGGTGTTTACCTGCAGGAGACCCAGTACTTC.

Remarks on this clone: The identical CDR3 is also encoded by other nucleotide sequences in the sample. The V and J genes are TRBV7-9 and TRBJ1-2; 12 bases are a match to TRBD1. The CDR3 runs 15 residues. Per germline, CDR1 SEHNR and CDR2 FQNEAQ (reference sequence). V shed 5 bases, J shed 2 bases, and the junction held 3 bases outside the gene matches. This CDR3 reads CASSPGTGGNYGYTF. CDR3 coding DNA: TGTGCCAGCAGCCCAGGGACAGGGGGCAACTATGGCTACACCTTC.

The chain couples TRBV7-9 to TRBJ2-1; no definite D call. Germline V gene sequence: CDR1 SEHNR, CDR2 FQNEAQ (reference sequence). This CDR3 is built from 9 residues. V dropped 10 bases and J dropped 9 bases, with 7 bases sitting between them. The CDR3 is CAITVEQFF. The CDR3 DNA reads TGTGCCATTACGGTTGAGCAGTTCTTC.

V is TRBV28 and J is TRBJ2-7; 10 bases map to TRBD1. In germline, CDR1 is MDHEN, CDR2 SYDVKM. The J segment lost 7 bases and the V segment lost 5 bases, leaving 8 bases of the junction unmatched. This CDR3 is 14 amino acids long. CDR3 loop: CASSEKGQGWEQYF. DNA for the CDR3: TGTGCCAGCAGTGAAAAGGGACAGGGGTGGGAGCAGTACTTC.

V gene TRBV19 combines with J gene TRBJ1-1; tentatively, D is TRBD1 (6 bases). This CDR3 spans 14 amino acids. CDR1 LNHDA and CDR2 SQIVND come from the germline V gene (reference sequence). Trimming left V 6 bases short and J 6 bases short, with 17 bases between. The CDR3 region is CASSADRIQSEAFF. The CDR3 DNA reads TGTGCCAGTAGCGCTGACAGGATTCAATCTGAAGCTTTCTTT. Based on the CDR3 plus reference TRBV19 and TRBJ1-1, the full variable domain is DGGITQSPKYLFRKEGQNVTLSCEQNLNHDAMYWYRQDPGQGLRLIYYSQIVNDFQKGDIAEGYSVSREKKESFPLTVTSAQKNPTAFYLCASSADRIQSEAFFGQGTRLTVV.

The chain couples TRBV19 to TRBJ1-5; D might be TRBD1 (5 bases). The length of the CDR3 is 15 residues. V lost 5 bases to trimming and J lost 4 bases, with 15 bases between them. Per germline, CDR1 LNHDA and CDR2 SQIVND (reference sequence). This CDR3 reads CASSLGTLLNQPQHF. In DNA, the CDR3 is TGTGCCAGTAGTCTCGGGACTCTCCTTAATCAGCCCCAGCATTTT.

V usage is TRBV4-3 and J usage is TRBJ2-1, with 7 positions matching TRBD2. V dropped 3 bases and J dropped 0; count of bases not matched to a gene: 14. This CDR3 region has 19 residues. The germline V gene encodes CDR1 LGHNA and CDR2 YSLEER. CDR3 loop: CASSHGAGLAASSYNEQFF. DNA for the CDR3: TGCGCCAGCAGCCACGGTGCGGGGCTAGCGGCCAGCTCCTACAATGAGCAGTTCTTC.

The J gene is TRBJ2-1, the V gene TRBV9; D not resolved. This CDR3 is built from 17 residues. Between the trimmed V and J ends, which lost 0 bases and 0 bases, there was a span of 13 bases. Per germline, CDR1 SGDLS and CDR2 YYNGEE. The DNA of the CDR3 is TGTGCCAGCAGCGTAGATGGCGGAGTCAGCTCCTACAATGAGCAGTTCTTC. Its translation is CASSVDGGVSSYNEQFF.

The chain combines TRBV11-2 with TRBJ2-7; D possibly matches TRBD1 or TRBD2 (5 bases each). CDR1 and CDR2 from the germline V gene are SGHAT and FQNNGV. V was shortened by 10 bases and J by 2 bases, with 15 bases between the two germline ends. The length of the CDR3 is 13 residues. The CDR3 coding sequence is TGTGCCACCCGCCGGGGCGGCGCCTACGAGCAGTACTTC. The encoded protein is CATRRGGAYEQYF.

CDR3 in DNA: TGTGCCAGCAGTTTTGCAGACCCGGTGGCCTATGGCTACACCTTC. Translation gives CASSFADPVAYGYTF. This chain uses TRBV2 with TRBJ1-2, with unresolved D. Trimming removed 5 bases from V and 4 bases from J, with 17 bases in between. CDR3 length: 15 residues. CDR1 is SNHLY, CDR2 FYNNEI, per germline.

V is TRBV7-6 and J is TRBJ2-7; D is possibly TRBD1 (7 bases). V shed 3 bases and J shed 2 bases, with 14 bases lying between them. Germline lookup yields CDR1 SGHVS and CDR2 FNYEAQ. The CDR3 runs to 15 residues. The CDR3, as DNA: TGTGCCAGCAGCTTCTCAGGGGGGCTCGCCTACGAGCAGTACTTC. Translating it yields CASSFSGGLAYEQYF.

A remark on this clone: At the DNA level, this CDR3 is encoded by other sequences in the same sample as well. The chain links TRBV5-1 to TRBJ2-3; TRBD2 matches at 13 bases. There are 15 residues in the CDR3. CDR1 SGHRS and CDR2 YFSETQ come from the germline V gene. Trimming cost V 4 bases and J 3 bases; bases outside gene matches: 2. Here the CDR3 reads CASSRTSGRTDTQYF. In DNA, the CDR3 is TGCGCCAGCAGCCGGACTAGCGGGAGAACAGATACGCAGTATTTT. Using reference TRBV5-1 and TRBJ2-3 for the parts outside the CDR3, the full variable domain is KAGVTQTPRYLIKTRGQQVTLSCSPISGHRSVSWYQQTPGQGLQFLFEYFSETQRNKGNFPGRFSGRQFSNSRSEMNVSTLELGDSALYLCASSRTSGRTDTQYFGPGTRLTVL.

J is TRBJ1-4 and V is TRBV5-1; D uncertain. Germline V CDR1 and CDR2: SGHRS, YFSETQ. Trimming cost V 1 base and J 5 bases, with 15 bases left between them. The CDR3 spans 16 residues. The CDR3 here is CASSLSVYGFNEKLFF. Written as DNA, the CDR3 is TGCGCCAGCAGCTTGTCCGTATACGGCTTCAATGAAAAACTGTTTTTT.

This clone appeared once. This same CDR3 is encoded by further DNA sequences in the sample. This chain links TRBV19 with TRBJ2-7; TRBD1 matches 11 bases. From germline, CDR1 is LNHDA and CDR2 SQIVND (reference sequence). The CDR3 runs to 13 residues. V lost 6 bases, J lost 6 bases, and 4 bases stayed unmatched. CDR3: CASSRDRGFEQYF. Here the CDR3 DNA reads TGTGCCAGTAGCCGGGACAGGGGGTTCGAGCAGTACTTC.

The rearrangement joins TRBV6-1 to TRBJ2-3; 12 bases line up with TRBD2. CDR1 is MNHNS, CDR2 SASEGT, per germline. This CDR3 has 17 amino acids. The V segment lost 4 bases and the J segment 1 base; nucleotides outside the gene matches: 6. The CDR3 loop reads CASSGGLAGPRTDTQYF. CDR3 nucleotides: TGTGCCAGCAGTGGAGGACTAGCGGGACCCCGCACAGATACGCAGTATTTT.

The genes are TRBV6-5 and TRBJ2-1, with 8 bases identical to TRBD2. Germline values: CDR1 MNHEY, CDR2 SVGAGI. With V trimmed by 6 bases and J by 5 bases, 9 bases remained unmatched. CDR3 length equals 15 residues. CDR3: CASSALWREDNEQFF. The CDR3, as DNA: TGTGCCAGCAGCGCCCTTTGGCGGGAGGACAATGAGCAGTTCTTC.

Here the CDR3 DNA reads TGTGCCAGCAGCACCTACAAAAGCAATCAGCCCCAGCATTTT. This encodes CASSTYKSNQPQHF. This chain connects TRBV7-2 to TRBJ1-5; no clear D gene. Germline-derived CDR1 and CDR2 are SGHTA and FQGNSA. There are 14 residues in the CDR3. V dropped 5 bases and J dropped 1 base, with 9 bases sitting between them. Together with reference TRBV7-2 and TRBJ1-5, the CDR3 gives the full variable domain: GAGVSQSPSNKVTEKGKDVELRCDPISGHTALYWYRQSLGQGLEFLIYFQGNSAPDKSGLPSDRFSAERTGGSVSTLTIQRTQQEDSAVYLCASSTYKSNQPQHFGDGTRLSIL.

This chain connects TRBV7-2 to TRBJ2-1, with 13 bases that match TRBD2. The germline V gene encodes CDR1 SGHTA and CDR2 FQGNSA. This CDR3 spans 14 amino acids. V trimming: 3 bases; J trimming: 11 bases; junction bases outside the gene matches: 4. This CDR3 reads CASSFGLAGEKQFF. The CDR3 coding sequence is TGTGCCAGCAGCTTCGGACTAGCGGGAGAGAAGCAGTTCTTC.

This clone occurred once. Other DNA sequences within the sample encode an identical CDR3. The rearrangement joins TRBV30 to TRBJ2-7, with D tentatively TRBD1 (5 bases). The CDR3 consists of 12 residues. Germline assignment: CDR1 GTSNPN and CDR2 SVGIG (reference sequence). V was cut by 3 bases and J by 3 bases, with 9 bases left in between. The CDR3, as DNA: TGTGCCTGGAGGGACGACAGCTACGAGCAGTACTTC. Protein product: CAWRDDSYEQYF.

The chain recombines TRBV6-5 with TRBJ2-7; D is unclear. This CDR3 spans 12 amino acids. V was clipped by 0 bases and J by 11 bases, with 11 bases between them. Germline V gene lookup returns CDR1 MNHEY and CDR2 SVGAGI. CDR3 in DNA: TGTGCCAGCAGTTACTCGCTTGGTCGGGAGTACTTC. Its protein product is CASSYSLGREYF.

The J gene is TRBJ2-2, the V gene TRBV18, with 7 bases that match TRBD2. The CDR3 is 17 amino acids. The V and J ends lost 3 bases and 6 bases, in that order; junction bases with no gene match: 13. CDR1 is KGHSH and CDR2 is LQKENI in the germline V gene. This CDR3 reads CASSPRPGTTPSGELFF. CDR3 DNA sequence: TGTGCCAGCTCACCGCGACCCGGGACTACCCCCTCCGGGGAGCTGTTTTTT.